Below, 23 T cell receptor beta chains from the same sample are listed, as sequenced in a study of cytomegalovirus exposure and HLA in healthy donors. 13 Jbeta primers and 60 Vbeta primers were used for the PCR. Method: immunoSEQ multiplex PCR; TCRdb's copy keeps in-frame clones and lacks some. The table lists some 120,000 clones, more than 70% of them singletons. Sequencing input: PBMCs. The source is a woman aged 45-65 years in good health and CMV-seropositive.

This sequence joins TRBV30 and TRBJ1-5; D may be TRBD1 (5 bases). The CDR3 runs 13 residues. Trimming removed 3 bases from V and 7 bases from J, with 13 bases in between. Germline-derived CDR1 and CDR2 are GTSNPN and SVGIG (reference sequence). The CDR3 protein is CAWRGGRGQPQHF. In DNA form, the CDR3 reads TGTGCCTGGAGGGGGGGTCGGGGCCAGCCCCAGCATTTT.

The J gene is TRBJ1-1, the V gene TRBV9; 7 nucleotides align to TRBD1. The V segment lost 4 bases and the J segment 6 bases; nucleotides outside the gene matches: 12. Germline V gives CDR1 SGDLS, CDR2 YYNGEE. The CDR3 spans 15 residues. CDR3 bases: TGTGCCAGCAGCAGACAGGGTCGGGTGCAGTCTGAAGCTTTCTTT. It encodes CASSRQGRVQSEAFF.

This clone was picked up a small number of times. The V gene is TRBV19, the J gene TRBJ2-7; perhaps TRBD2 as D (6 bases). The germline gives CDR1 LNHDA, CDR2 SQIVND (reference sequence). This CDR3 region has 13 residues. The V gene lost 7 bases and the J gene lost 5 bases, with 15 bases spanning the gap. CDR3 nucleotide sequence: TGTGCCAGTATAGGGGAGGCAGGGCACGAGCAGTACTTC. Translating it yields CASIGEAGHEQYF.

Comment on this clone: Other DNA sequences in the same sample also yield this CDR3. V gene TRBV7-2 combines with J gene TRBJ2-5; D remains ambiguous. Trimming took off 2 bases at V and 5 bases at J, with 3 bases between the two ends. This CDR3 region has 11 residues. The germline CDR1 and CDR2 sequences are SGHTA and FQGNSA. The CDR3 DNA is TGTGCCAGCAGCTTACAGGAGACCCAGTACTTC. Translated, it gives CASSLQETQYF. Looking up the rest from reference TRBV7-2 and TRBJ2-5 gives the full variable domain: GAGVSQSPSNKVTEKGKDVELRCDPISGHTALYWYRQSLGQGLEFLIYFQGNSAPDKSGLPSDRFSAERTGGSVSTLTIQRTQQEDSAVYLCASSLQETQYFGPGTRLLVL.

The chain recombines TRBV11-3 with TRBJ2-1; D unclear. CDR3 length equals 15 residues. From germline, CDR1 is SGHNT and CDR2 YENEEA. V lost 1 base and J lost 0, with 7 bases in between. CDR3: CASSLGLSSYNEQFF. DNA of the CDR3: TGTGCCAGCAGCTTAGGTCTTAGCTCCTACAATGAGCAGTTCTTC. Full variable domain (remainder filled in from reference TRBV11-3 and TRBJ2-1): EAGVVQSPRYKIIEKKQPVAFWCNPISGHNTLYWYLQNLGQGPELLIRYENEEAVDDSQLPKDRFSAERLKGVDSTLKIQPAELGDSAVYLCASSLGLSSYNEQFFGPGTRLTVL.

This clone was picked up one time. The chain employs TRBV2 and TRBJ1-4; D remains ambiguous. The CDR3 runs 12 residues. Germline lookup yields CDR1 SNHLY and CDR2 FYNNEI. Trimming removed 8 bases from V and 0 bases from J, with 4 bases in between. The CDR3 region is CASGPTNEKLFF. CDR3 DNA: TGTGCCAGCGGGCCAACTAATGAAAAACTGTTTTTT. Drawing the rest from reference TRBV2 and TRBJ1-4, the complete variable domain is EPEVTQTPSHQVTQMGQEVILRCVPISNHLYFYWYRQILGQKVEFLVSFYNNEISEKSEIFDDQFSVERPDGSNFTLKIRSTKLEDSAMYFCASGPTNEKLFFGSGTQLSVL.

The rearrangement links TRBV9 to TRBJ2-3; D is undetermined. V was pared by 0 bases and J by 3 bases, with 14 bases between. The CDR3 spans 16 residues. CDR1 SGDLS and CDR2 YYNGEE come from the germline V gene. This CDR3 reads CASSVEIARKTDTQYF. DNA of the CDR3: TGTGCCAGCAGCGTAGAAATAGCTCGGAAAACAGATACGCAGTATTTT.

V usage is TRBV7-8 and J usage is TRBJ2-1, with 8 bases lining up with TRBD1. V gave up 2 bases and J gave up 10 bases; unmatched junction bases: 13. Germline CDR1 SGHVS, CDR2 FQNEAQ. This CDR3 region has 16 residues. The CDR3 region is CASSLTPGQVITEQFF. In DNA form, the CDR3 reads TGTGCCAGCAGCTTAACACCGGGACAGGTAATTACAGAGCAGTTCTTC.

V and J are TRBV7-2 and TRBJ1-2, with TRBD1 matching 8 bases. CDR1 and CDR2 from the germline V gene are SGHTA and FQGNSA. Losses at the gene ends were 2 bases for V and 7 bases for J; bases not matched to a gene: 21. The length of the CDR3 is 19 residues. The CDR3 region is CASSLRGGLRTGQGGGYTF. CDR3 DNA: TGTGCCAGCAGCTTAAGAGGGGGACTCCGGACAGGGCAAGGGGGTGGCTACACCTTC.

The chain joins TRBV7-6 to TRBJ2-7; possibly TRBD1 for D (6 bases). V gave up 2 bases and J gave up 5 bases, with 19 bases separating them. This CDR3 contains 16 residues. The germline V gene encodes CDR1 SGHVS and CDR2 FNYEAQ. CDR3 sequence reads: CASSLTTTGLKNEQYF. CDR3 DNA sequence: TGTGCCAGCAGCTTAACCACTACAGGGCTTAAAAACGAGCAGTACTTC.

The chain is built from TRBV6-4 and TRBJ2-3; 12 bases are shared with TRBD2. This CDR3 has 15 residues. The V gene end was trimmed by 6 bases and the J gene end by 6 bases; junction bases not matched to a gene: 7. Per the germline V gene, CDR1 is MRHNA and CDR2 is SNTAGT. The CDR3 sequence is CASSPSGRALDTQYF. The CDR3 nucleotides are TGTGCCAGCAGCCCTAGCGGGAGGGCCTTGGATACGCAGTATTTT.

The gene calls are TRBV4-1 and TRBJ1-1; the D is unclear. The V gene lost 0 bases and the J gene lost 2 bases, with 10 bases spanning the gap. Germline assignment: CDR1 MGHRA and CDR2 YSYEKL. The CDR3 extends over 15 amino acids. The CDR3 region is CASSQDRETNTEAFF. CDR3 nucleotides: TGCGCCAGCAGCCAAGATCGGGAGACAAACACTGAAGCTTTCTTT.

This clone was seen only a few times. CDR3 sequence (DNA): TGTGCCAGCAGCGTAGTCGGACAGGCGGAAAGGGTTTTCTTT. It codes for CASSVVGQAERVFF. The V call is TRBV9, the J call TRBJ1-1; TRBD1 aligns across 7 bases. This CDR3 has 14 residues. Looked up from germline, CDR1 is SGDLS and CDR2 is YYNGEE. Unmatched junction bases numbered 12, after V lost 0 bases and J lost 13 bases.

This rearrangement joins TRBV11-2 to TRBJ2-1, with a possible D match to TRBD1 (5 bases). The germline V gene has CDR1 SGHAT and CDR2 FQNNGV. V lost 2 bases and J 14 bases, leaving 10 bases between the germline ends. This CDR3 comprises 11 residues. The CDR3 sequence: CASSLSKGKFF. The CDR3 coding sequence is TGTGCCAGCAGCTTATCGAAGGGGAAGTTCTTC.

This chain joins TRBV7-9 and TRBJ1-2; D possibly corresponds to TRBD1 (5 bases). This CDR3 region has 15 residues. Trimming took off 2 bases at V and 6 bases at J, with 16 bases between the two ends. Germline-derived CDR1 and CDR2 are SEHNR and FQNEAQ (reference sequence). CDR3 loop: CASSLFSRGENGYTF. The DNA of the CDR3 is TGTGCCAGCAGCTTATTCTCTCGGGGGGAGAATGGCTACACCTTC.

V is TRBV20-1 and J is TRBJ1-2; possible D gene TRBD1, 6 bases. Germline V gene sequence: CDR1 DFQATT, CDR2 SNEGSKA (reference sequence). The CDR3 length is 11 residues. The ends were cut back, 5 bases at V and 9 bases at J, with 13 bases in the middle. CDR3 loop: CSALQGPSYTF. The CDR3 DNA is TGCAGTGCTCTACAGGGTCCTAGCTACACCTTC.

The sample holds a few counts of this clone. J is TRBJ1-2 and V is TRBV15, with 7 bases that match TRBD1. V dropped 1 base and J dropped 3; count of bases not matched to a gene: 8. Germline assignment: CDR1 LNHNV and CDR2 YYDKDF (reference sequence). This CDR3 has 16 residues. CDR3 sequence reads: CATSRVPTGMDYGYTF. DNA for the CDR3: TGTGCCACCAGCAGAGTGCCGACAGGGATGGACTATGGCTACACCTTC.

In regard to this clone: A junction end diverges from the germline sequence, so it may reflect a read error. The CDR3 DNA is TGTGCCAGCAGCGAAGTAGCGAGACAAGAGACCCAGTACTTC. This sequence encodes CASSEVARQETQYF. The chain is built from TRBV2 and TRBJ2-5; maybe TRBD2 (5 bases). CDR3 size: 14 residues. CDR1 and CDR2 from the germline V gene are SNHLY and FYNNEI.

The rearrangement links TRBV18 to TRBJ2-7, with D perhaps TRBD1 (6 bases). The CDR3 is made up of 13 amino acids. V lost 4 bases to trimming and J lost 1 base, with 8 bases between them. Germline V gives CDR1 KGHSH, CDR2 LQKENI. The CDR3 DNA follows: TGTGCCAGCTCACTCGGACAGTCCTACGAGCAGTACTTC. Translated, it gives CASSLGQSYEQYF.

This clone was counted a few times. The chain is built from TRBV6-6 and TRBJ1-3; no clear D gene. Germline loops: CDR1 MNHNY, CDR2 SVGAGI (reference sequence). V lost 11 bases and J 4 bases, leaving 12 bases between the germline ends. The CDR3 is 12 residues long. CDR3 coding DNA: TGTGCCGAACGGAGGCGGGGAAACACCATATATTTT. Translating it yields CAERRRGNTIYF.

This clone appeared a few times. The chain is built from TRBV5-4 and TRBJ1-3; 9 nucleotides agree with TRBD1. The trim removed 3 bases at V and 2 bases at J, leaving 3 bases unmatched. The CDR3 spans 15 residues. Per germline, CDR1 SGHNT and CDR2 YYREEE (reference sequence). CDR3 in DNA: TGTGCCAGCAGCTCCAGGACAGGGGCTGGAAACACCATATATTTT. This translates into CASSSRTGAGNTIYF. Looking up the rest from reference TRBV5-4 and TRBJ1-3 gives the full variable domain: ETGVTQSPTHLIKTRGQQVTLRCSSQSGHNTVSWYQQALGQGPQFIFQYYREEENGRGNFPPRFSGLQFPNYSSELNVNALELDDSALYLCASSSRTGAGNTIYFGEGSWLTVV.

This CDR3 is CASGGLAANTGELFF. The CDR3, as DNA: TGTGCCAGCGGTGGACTAGCGGCGAACACCGGGGAGCTGTTTTTT. The V and J genes are TRBV2 and TRBJ2-2; TRBD2 matches at 10 bases. This CDR3 has 15 amino acids. The ends lost 8 bases at V and 0 bases at J; junction bases unmatched: 3. The germline V gene has CDR1 SNHLY and CDR2 FYNNEI.

The chain recombines TRBV7-2 with TRBJ2-3; TRBD2 agrees at 7 bases. Trimming cost V 1 base and J 2 bases; bases outside gene matches: 6. Germline V gives CDR1 SGHTA, CDR2 FQGNSA. CDR3 size: 16 residues. The CDR3 region is CASSLVAGELTDTQYF. CDR3 nucleotides: TGTGCCAGCAGCTTAGTTGCGGGGGAGCTCACAGATACGCAGTATTTT.